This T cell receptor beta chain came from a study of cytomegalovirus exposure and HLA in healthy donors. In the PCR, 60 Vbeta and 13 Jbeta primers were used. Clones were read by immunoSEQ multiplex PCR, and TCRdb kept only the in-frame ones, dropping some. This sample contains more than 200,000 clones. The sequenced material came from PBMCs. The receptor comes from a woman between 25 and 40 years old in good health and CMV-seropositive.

CDR3 sequence: CASSWAGAYSGANVLTF. The CDR3 coding sequence is TGTGCCAGTAGTTGGGCGGGGGCTTACTCTGGGGCCAACGTCCTGACTTTC. The V and J genes are TRBV19 and TRBJ2-6, with D perhaps matching TRBD2 (7 bases). Between the trimmed V and J ends, which lost 5 bases and 0 bases, there was a span of 14 bases. Germline V gene lookup returns CDR1 LNHDA and CDR2 SQIVND (reference sequence). The CDR3 loop spans 17 amino acids.